These 3 T cell receptor beta chains were sequenced from one sample in a study of blood T cell repertoires in COVID-19. Profiling relied on immunoSEQ multiplex PCR, and the TCRdb table lists in-frame clones only, not all of them. The sample contains fewer than 250,000 clones, 80% to 90% of which appear only once. The sequencing input was peripheral blood. These receptors were obtained from a woman aged 70-85 years with active or convalescent COVID-19.

The chain links TRBV7-3 to TRBJ2-5; TRBD2 is a possible D gene (6 bases). The CDR3 loop spans 14 amino acids. Trimming took 2 bases from V and 5 from J, leaving 12 bases between them. The germline V gene encodes CDR1 SGHTA and CDR2 FQGTGA. CDR3 sequence: CASSLAGGGETQYF. The CDR3 nucleotides read TGTGCCAGCAGCTTAGCCGGTGGGGGGGAGACCCAGTACTTC. Combining the CDR3 with reference TRBV7-3 and TRBJ2-5 gives the whole variable domain GAGVSQTPSNKVTEKGKYVELRCDPISGHTALYWYRQSLGQGPEFLIYFQGTGAADDSGLPNDRFFAVRPEGSVSTLKIQRTERGDSAVYLCASSLAGGGETQYFGPGTRLLVL.

This clone appeared a single time. This rearrangement joins TRBV6-5 to TRBJ1-2, with TRBD1 matching over 9 bases. Unmatched junction bases numbered 7, after V lost 4 bases and J lost 4 bases. The CDR3 is 15 amino acids. Germline V lookup: CDR1 MNHEY, CDR2 SVGAGI. CDR3 region: CASSSGGTGTYGYTF. CDR3 DNA sequence: TGTGCCAGCAGTTCGGGAGGGACAGGGACCTATGGCTACACCTTC.

The table lists this clone with a few counts. The genes are TRBV28 and TRBJ1-1; 8 nucleotides line up with TRBD1. With 5 bases clipped from V and 4 bases from J, the junction kept 9 bases outside the gene matches. This CDR3 is built from 15 residues. Germline CDR1 and CDR2: MDHEN and SYDVKM. The CDR3 loop reads CASSASDRVPTEAFF. CDR3 nucleotide sequence: TGTGCCAGCAGTGCCTCGGACAGGGTGCCCACTGAAGCTTTCTTT.